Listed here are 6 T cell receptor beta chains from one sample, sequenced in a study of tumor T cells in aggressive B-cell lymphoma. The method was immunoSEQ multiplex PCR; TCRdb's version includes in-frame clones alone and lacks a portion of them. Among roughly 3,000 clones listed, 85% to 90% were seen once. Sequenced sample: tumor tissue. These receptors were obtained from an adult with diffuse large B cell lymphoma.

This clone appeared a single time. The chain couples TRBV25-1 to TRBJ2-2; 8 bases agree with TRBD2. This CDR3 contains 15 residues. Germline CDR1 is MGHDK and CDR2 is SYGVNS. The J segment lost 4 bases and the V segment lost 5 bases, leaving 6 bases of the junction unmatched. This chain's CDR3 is CASSLSGGLTGELFF. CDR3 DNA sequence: TGTGCCAGCAGTTTAAGCGGGGGTCTCACCGGGGAGCTGTTTTTT.

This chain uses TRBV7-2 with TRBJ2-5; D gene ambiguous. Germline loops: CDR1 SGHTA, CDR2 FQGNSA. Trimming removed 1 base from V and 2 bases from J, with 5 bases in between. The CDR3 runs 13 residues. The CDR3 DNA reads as TGTGCCAGCAGCTTAGGAGGACAAGAGACCCAGTACTTC. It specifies CASSLGGQETQYF. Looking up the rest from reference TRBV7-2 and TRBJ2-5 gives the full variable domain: GAGVSQSPSNKVTEKGKDVELRCDPISGHTALYWYRQSLGQGLEFLIYFQGNSAPDKSGLPSDRFSAERTGGSVSTLTIQRTQQEDSAVYLCASSLGGQETQYFGPGTRLLVL.

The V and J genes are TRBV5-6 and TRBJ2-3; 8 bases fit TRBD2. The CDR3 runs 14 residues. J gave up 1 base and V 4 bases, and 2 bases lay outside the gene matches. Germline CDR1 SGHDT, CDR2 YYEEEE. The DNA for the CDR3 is TGTGCCAGCAGCGTAGCGGGGCGCACAGATACGCAGTATTTT. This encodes CASSVAGRTDTQYF.

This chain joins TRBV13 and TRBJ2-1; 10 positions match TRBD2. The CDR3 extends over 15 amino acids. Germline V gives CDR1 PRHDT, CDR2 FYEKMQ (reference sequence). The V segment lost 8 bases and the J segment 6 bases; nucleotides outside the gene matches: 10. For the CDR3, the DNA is TGTGCCAGCGTCCCTAGCGGGGGACTCTCCAATGAGCAGTTCTTC. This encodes CASVPSGGLSNEQFF.

CDR3 sequence (DNA): TGTGCCAGTAGTATTAACGCGGGTCAGCCCCAGCATTTT. Amino acid sequence: CASSINAGQPQHF. The V and J genes are TRBV19 and TRBJ1-5, with D uncertain. CDR1 and CDR2 (germline): LNHDA, SQIVND (reference sequence). The V gene lost 3 bases and the J gene lost 6 bases, with 9 bases spanning the gap. This CDR3 region has 13 residues.

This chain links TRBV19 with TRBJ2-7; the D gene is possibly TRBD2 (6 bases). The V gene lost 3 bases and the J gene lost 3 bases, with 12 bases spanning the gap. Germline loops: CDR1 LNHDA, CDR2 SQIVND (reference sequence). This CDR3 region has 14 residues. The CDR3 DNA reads TGTGCCAGTAGTATGAGTCGGCGGGACTACGAGCAGTACTTC. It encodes CASSMSRRDYEQYF.